The T cell receptor beta chain described here comes from a study of blood T cell repertoires in COVID-19 (dated by TCRdb to 2020 to 2021). Background on the whole study: Samples covering the acute and convalescent phases of COVID-19 were provided by collaborators in the United States, Italy and Spain. The prospective study material was composed of cDNA or gDNA derived from T cells, B-cell-depleted T cells, or PBMCs. Subjects who had been exposed to COVID-19, were actively infected with it, or had recovered from it provided the deeply sampled blood TCRbeta repertoires that made up the dataset. The repertoires were released in a freely available public database meant as a resource for research on the immune response to SARS-CoV-2. Samples came from the ongoing ImmuneRACE study (first 160 participants) plus 1,254 subjects from 6 global collaborators. Nearly every sample came with metadata listing a de-identified subject ID, COVID-19 status, age in years and sex. Where available, HLA class I and class II types were obtained from metadata supplied by the sample provider rather than from assay-based typing.

The CDR3 has 14 amino acids, counting the end cysteine and phenylalanine. Just CDR3 DNA is preserved here, 42 bases in frame from base 1. A distance of 10 bases separates the germline ends of V and J, which lose 1 base and 6 bases respectively. Per the germline V gene, SGHTA is the CDR1 and FQGNSA is the CDR2. Comment on this clone: Its specific antigen is unknown. The input lacks base qualities; no much larger clone sits a single base away.

Enrolling through a virtual design, the prospective study's participants ranged in age from about 18 to 100 years and lived across 24 United States geographic areas. To assign participants to cohorts, the prospective study relied on clinical history that participants themselves reported in a screening survey and a study questionnaire. Exposed participants had been in contact with someone with a PCR-confirmed or clinician-diagnosed COVID-19 case within 2 weeks of study entry. Each participant in the prospective study had whole blood, serum and a nasopharyngeal or oropharyngeal swab collected by mobile phlebotomists. Additional blood draws and questionnaires over a 2-month period could optionally be provided by prospective study participants. Before DNA extraction, prospective study blood samples were shipped either frozen or at room temperature. TCRbeta CDR3 regions were amplified from genomic DNA using the immunoSEQ Assay, a bias-controlled multiplex PCR. The authors' pipeline ran thus. Within the assay, amplification of reference gene primers was used to estimate how many nucleated cells each sample contained. Sequence reads were collapsed and filtered to measure the absolute abundance of every unique TCRbeta CDR3 rearrangement. Productive Simpson clonality was computed per sample as the square root of Simpson's diversity index over productive rearrangements. Entries here come from immuneACCESS through TCRdb and include only in-frame sequences with V and J called. Some clones fail to appear in such tables; in the studies checked, an unresolved V gene covers under half of the shortfall, and the cause of the remainder is unknown. V and J calls and clone size are as listed in that table; D and trimming were resolved from the DNA. The sample records approximately 220,000 clones, 70% to 90% of which are singletons. The biggest ten clones account for about 4.5% of the sample.

What the authors observed across the whole study: The quantity of clinical and demographic metadata differed by source and by participant and was supplied without curation.

The chain is encoded by TRBV7-2 joined to TRBJ2-1, with TRBD1 as a weak D call on 5 bases. The sample was PBMCs or T cells enriched from blood (not recorded which). The sequence came from a woman aged 25 to 39 who had been exposed to COVID-19. The encoded CDR3 is CASSLVGGANEQFF. The DNA is as follows: TGTGCCAGCAGCTTAGTCGGTGGGGCCAATGAGCAGTTCTTC.